In this sample, the clone carrying this T cell receptor beta chain turned up a few times. The junction departs from germline at one end; a sequencing error may be responsible. The sample is drawn from a study of metastatic and nonmetastatic thyroid tumors. Across the whole study: Samples came from malignant and benign thyroid patients, and repertoires were compared across blood and tumor or nodule tissue.

Per the study methods: Across clinicopathological groups, CDR3 differences served as the basis for building a distant-metastasis classifier for papillary thyroid cancer. TCRdb ran MiXCR on the PCR reads. TCRdb's processing, not the study's, gives the V and J calls here. Of 26,000 or so clones listed, 16% are singletons. Every patient underwent thyroid surgery untreated. CDR1 is SGHVS and CDR2 is FNYEAQ in the germline V gene. The CDR3 contains 13 residues. The TCR was taken from a male donor with papillary thyroid cancer or a benign thyroid nodule (not recorded which). Some clones in this sample may be carry-over from other donors' samples. The V and J genes are TRBV7-6 and TRBJ2-7; weak D call: TRBD2 (5 bases). Material: blood. CDR3 sequence: CASRLERDYEQYF. The DNA for the CDR3 is TGTGCCAGCAGATTAGAGAGGGACTACGAGCAGTACTTC.